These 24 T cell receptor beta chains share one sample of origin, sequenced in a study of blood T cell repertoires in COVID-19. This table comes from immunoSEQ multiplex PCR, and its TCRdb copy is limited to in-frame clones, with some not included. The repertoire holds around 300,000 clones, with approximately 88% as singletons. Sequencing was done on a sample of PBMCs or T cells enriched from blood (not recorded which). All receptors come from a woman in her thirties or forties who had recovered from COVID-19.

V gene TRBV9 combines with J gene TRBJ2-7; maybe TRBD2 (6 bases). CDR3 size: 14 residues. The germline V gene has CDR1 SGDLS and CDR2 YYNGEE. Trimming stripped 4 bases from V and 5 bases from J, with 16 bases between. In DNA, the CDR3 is TGTGCCAGCAGCCCAGGGCTTGCGGGACACGAGCAGTACTTC. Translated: CASSPGLAGHEQYF.

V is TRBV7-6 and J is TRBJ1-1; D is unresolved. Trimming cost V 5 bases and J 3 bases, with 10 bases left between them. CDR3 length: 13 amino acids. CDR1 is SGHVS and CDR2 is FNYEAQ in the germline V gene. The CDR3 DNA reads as TGTGCCAGCAGCCGAAACCGGGACACTGAAGCTTTCTTT. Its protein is CASSRNRDTEAFF.

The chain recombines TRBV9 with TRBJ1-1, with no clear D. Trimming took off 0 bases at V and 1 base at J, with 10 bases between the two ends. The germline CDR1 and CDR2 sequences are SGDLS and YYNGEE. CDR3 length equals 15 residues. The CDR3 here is CASSVGIGANTEAFF. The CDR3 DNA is TGTGCCAGCAGCGTAGGTATAGGAGCGAACACTGAAGCTTTCTTT.

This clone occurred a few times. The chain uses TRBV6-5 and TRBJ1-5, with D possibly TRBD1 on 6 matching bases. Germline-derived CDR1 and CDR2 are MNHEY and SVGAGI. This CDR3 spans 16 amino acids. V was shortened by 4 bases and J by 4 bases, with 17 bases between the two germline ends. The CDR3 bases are TGTGCCAGCAGTTCCACTTCTCAGGGGTGGAATCAGCCCCAGCATTTT. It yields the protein CASSSTSQGWNQPQHF.

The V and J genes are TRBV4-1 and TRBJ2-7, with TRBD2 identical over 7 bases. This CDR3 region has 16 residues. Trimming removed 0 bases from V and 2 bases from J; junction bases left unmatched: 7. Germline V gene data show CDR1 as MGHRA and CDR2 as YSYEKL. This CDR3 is CASSQDWAGVAYEQYF. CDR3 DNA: TGCGCCAGCAGCCAAGATTGGGCGGGAGTTGCCTACGAGCAGTACTTC.

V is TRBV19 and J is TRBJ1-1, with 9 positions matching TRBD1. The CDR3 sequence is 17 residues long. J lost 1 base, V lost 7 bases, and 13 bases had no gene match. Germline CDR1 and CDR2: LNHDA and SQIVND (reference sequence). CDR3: CASNGYPGQGQNTEAFF. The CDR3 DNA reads TGTGCCAGTAACGGATACCCGGGACAGGGACAGAACACTGAAGCTTTCTTT.

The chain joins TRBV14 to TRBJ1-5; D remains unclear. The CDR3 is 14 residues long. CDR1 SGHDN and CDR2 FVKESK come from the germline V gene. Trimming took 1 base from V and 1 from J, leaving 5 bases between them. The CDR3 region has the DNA TGTGCCAGCAGCCAAGTTGGCAGCAATCAGCCCCAGCATTTT. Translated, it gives CASSQVGSNQPQHF.

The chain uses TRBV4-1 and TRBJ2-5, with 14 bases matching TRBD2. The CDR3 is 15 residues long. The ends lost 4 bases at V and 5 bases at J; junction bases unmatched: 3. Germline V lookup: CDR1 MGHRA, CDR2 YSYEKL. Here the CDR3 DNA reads TGCGCCAGCAGCCCCGGGACTAGCGGGAGTGAGACCCAGTACTTC. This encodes CASSPGTSGSETQYF.

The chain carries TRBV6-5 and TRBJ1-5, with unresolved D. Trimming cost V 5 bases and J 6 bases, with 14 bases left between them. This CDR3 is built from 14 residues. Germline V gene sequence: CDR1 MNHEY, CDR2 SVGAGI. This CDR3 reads CASSRGPGGQPQHF. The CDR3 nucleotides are TGTGCCAGCAGTCGCGGCCCGGGAGGTCAGCCCCAGCATTTT.

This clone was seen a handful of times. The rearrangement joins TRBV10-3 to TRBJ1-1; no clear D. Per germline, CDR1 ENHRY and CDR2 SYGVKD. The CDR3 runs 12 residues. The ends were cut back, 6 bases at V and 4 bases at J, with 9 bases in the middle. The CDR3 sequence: CAIRREGTEAFF. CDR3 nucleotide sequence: TGTGCCATCAGACGGGAAGGCACTGAAGCTTTCTTT.

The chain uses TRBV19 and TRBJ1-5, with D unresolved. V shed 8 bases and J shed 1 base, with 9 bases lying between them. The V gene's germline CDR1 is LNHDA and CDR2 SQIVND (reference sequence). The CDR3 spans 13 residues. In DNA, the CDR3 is TGTGCCAGTGCTGGAGGCAGCAATCAGCCCCAGCATTTT. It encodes CASAGGSNQPQHF.

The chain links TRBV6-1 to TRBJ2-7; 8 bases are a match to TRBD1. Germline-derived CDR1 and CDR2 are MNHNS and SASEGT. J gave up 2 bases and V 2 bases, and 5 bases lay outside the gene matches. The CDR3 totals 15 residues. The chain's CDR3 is CASSEPGGRTYEQYF. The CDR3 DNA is TGTGCCAGCAGTGAACCAGGGGGCAGAACCTACGAGCAGTACTTC.

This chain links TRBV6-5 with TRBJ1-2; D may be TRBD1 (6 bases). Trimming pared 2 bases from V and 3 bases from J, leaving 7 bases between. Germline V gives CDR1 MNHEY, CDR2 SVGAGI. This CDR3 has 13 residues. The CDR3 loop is CASSYEGDYGYTF. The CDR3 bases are TGTGCCAGCAGTTACGAGGGGGACTATGGCTACACCTTC.

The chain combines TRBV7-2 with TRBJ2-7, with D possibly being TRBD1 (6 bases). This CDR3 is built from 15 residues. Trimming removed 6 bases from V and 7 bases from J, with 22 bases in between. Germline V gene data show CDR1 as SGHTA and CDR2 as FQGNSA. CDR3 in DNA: TGTGCCAGCAGTTTTACAGGGACGCTCTTTGGGGAGCAGTACTTC. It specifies CASSFTGTLFGEQYF.

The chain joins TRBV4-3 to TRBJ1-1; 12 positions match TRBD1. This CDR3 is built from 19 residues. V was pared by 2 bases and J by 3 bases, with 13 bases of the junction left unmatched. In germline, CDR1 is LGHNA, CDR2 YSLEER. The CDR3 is CASSQHRGTGGAGYTEAFF. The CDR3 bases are TGCGCCAGCAGCCAACATCGGGGGACAGGGGGCGCTGGATACACTGAAGCTTTCTTT.

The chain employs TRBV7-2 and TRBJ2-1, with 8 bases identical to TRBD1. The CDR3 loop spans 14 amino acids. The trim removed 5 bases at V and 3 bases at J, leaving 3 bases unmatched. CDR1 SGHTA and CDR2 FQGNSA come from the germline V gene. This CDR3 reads CASSRTGSYNEQFF. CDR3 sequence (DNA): TGTGCCAGCAGCCGGACAGGGAGCTACAATGAGCAGTTCTTC.

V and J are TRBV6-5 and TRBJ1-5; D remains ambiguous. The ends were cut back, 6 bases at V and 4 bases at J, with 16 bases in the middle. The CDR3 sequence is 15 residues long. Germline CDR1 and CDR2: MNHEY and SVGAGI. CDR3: CASRDRELQNQPQHF. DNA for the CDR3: TGTGCCAGCAGGGACCGGGAACTACAAAATCAGCCCCAGCATTTT.

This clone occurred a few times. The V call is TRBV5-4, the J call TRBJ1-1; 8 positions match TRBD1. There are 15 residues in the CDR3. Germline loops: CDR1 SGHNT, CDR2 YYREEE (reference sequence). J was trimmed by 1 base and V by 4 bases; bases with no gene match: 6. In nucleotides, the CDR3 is TGTGCCAGCAGCGCCCAGGGGGCCACGAACACTGAAGCTTTCTTT. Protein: CASSAQGATNTEAFF.

The CDR3 protein is CASSPGAGVSYEQYF. The CDR3 nucleotides are TGCGCCAGCAGCCCTGGGGCGGGGGTGTCCTACGAGCAGTACTTC. V is TRBV5-1 and J is TRBJ2-7; TRBD2 matches 7 bases. Germline trimming cut 4 bases from V and 1 base from J; bases unmatched to any gene: 8. Germline V lookup: CDR1 SGHRS, CDR2 YFSETQ. The CDR3 totals 15 residues. The full variable domain, in which reference TRBV5-1 and TRBJ2-7 provide the parts outside the CDR3, is KAGVTQTPRYLIKTRGQQVTLSCSPISGHRSVSWYQQTPGQGLQFLFEYFSETQRNKGNFPGRFSGRQFSNSRSEMNVSTLELGDSALYLCASSPGAGVSYEQYFGPGTRLTVT.

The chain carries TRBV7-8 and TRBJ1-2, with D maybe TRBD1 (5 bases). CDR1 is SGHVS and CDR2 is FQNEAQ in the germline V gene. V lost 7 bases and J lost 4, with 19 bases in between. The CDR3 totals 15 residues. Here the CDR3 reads CASTLFAGGPYGYTF. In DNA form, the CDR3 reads TGTGCCAGCACCTTGTTCGCCGGGGGTCCCTATGGCTACACCTTC.

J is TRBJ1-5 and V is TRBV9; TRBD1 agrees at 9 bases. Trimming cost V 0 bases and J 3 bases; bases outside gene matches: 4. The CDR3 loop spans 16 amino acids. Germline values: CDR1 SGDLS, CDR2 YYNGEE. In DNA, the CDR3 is TGTGCCAGCAGCGTAGGGGGGACAGGGATCAATCAGCCCCAGCATTTT. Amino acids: CASSVGGTGINQPQHF.

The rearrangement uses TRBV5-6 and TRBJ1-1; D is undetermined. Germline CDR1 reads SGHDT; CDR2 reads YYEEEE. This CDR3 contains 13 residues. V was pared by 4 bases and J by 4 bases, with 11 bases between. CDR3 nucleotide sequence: TGTGCCAGCAGCCAGGCAAATCCCACTGAAGCTTTCTTT. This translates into CASSQANPTEAFF.

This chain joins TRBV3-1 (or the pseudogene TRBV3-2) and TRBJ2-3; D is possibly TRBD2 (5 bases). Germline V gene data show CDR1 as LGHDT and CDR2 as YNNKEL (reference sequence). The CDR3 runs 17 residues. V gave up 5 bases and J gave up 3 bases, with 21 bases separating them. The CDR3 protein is CASSSILGSLATDTQYF. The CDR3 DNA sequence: TGTGCCAGCAGCTCAATCTTGGGTAGCCTAGCTACAGATACGCAGTATTTT.

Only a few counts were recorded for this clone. CDR3 in amino acids: CASSQSGQGEHEQYF. The CDR3 DNA is TGTGCCAGCAGCCAATCGGGACAGGGGGAGCACGAGCAGTACTTC. V and J are TRBV16 and TRBJ2-7; 11 nucleotides match TRBD1. The CDR3 consists of 15 residues. Losses at the gene ends were 0 bases for V and 5 bases for J; bases not matched to a gene: 3. Germline CDR1 KGHSY, CDR2 FQNENV.